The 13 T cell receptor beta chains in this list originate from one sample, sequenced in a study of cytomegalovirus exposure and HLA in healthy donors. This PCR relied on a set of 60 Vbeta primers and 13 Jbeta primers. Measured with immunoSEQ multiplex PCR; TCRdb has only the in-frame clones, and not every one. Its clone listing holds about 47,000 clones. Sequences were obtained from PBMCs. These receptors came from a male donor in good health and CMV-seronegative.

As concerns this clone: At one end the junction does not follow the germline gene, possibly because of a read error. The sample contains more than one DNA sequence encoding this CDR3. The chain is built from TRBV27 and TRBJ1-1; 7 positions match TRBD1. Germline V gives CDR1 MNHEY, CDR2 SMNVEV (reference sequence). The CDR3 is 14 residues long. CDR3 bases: TGTGCCAGCAGTTACGGGACAGAGAACACTGAGGCTTTCTTT. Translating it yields CASSYGTENTEAFF.

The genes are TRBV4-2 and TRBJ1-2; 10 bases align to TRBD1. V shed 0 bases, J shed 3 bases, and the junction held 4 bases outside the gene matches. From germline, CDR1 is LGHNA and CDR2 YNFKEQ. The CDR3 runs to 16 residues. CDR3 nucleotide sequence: TGTGCCAGCAGCCAAGAGGAGGGGACAGGGGACTATGGCTACACCTTC. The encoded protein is CASSQEEGTGDYGYTF.

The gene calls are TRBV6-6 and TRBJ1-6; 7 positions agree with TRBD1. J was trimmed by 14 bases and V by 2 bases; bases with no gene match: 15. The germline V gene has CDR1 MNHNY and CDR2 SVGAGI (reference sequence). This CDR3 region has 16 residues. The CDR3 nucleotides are TGTGCCAGCAGTTACGTGAAGACAGGGCGAGCGGAATCCCTCCACTTT. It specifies CASSYVKTGRAESLHF.

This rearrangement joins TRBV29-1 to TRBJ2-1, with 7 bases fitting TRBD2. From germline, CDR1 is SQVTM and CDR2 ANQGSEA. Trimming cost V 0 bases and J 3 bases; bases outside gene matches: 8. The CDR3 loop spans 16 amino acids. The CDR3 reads CSVEDLTSEDYNEQFF. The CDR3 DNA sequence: TGCAGCGTTGAAGATCTAACTAGCGAAGACTACAATGAGCAGTTCTTC.

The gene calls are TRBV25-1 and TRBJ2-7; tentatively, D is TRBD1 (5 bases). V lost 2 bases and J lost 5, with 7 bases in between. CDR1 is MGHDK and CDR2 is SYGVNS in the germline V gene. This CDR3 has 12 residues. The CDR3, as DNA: TGTGCCAGCAGTGAAGCAGGGAACGAGCAGTACTTC. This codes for CASSEAGNEQYF.

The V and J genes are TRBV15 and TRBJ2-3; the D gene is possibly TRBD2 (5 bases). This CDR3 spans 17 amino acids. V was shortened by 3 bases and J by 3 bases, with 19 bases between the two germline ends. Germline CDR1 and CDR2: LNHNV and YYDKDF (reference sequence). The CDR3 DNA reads TGTGCCACCAGCAGGACCTCCACTCGGGGTCTTACAGATACGCAGTATTTT. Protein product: CATSRTSTRGLTDTQYF. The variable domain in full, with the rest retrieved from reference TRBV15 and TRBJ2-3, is DAMVIQNPRYQVTQFGKPVTLSCSQTLNHNVMYWYQQKSSQAPKLLFHYYDKDFNNEADTPDNFQSRRPNTSFCFLDIRSPGLGDTAMYLCATSRTSTRGLTDTQYFGPGTRLTVL.

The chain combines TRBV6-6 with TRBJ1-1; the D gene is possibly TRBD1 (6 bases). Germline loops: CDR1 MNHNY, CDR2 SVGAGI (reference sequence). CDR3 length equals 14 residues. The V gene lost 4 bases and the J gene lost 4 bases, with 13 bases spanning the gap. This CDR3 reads CASSSRGDGTEAFF. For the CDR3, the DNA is TGTGCCAGCAGTTCCAGGGGTGATGGCACTGAAGCTTTCTTT.

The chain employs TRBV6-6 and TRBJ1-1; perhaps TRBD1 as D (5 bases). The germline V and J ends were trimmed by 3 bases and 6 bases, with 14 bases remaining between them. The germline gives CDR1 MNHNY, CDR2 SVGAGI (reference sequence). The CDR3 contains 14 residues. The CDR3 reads CASSYTGEGSEAFF. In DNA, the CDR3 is TGTGCCAGCAGTTATACGGGGGAGGGGTCTGAAGCTTTCTTT.

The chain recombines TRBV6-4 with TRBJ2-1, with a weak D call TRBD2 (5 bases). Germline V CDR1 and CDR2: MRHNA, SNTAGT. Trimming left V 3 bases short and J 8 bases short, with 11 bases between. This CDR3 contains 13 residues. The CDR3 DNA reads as TGTGCCAGCAGTGAAGGTACTAGTTATGAGCAGTTCTTC. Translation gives CASSEGTSYEQFF.

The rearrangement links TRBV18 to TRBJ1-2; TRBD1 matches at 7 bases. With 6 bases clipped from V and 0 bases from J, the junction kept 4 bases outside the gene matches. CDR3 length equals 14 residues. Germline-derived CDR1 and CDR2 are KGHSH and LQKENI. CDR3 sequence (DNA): TGTGCCAGCTCCGGGACAGAAGCTAACTATGGCTACACCTTC. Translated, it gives CASSGTEANYGYTF.

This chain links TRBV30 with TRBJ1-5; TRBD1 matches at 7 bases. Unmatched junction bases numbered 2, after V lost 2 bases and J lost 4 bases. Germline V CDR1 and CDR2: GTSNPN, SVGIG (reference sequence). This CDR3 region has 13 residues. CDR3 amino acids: CAWSHRGNQPQHF. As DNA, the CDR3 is TGTGCCTGGAGTCACAGGGGAAATCAGCCCCAGCATTTT.

This chain's CDR3 is CASRGQGNQPQHF. The CDR3 bases are TGTGCCAGCAGAGGACAGGGTAACCAGCCCCAGCATTTT. The chain joins TRBV2 to TRBJ1-5, with TRBD1 identical over 8 bases. The CDR3 is made up of 13 amino acids. Germline CDR1 and CDR2: SNHLY and FYNNEI. Unmatched junction bases numbered 5, after V lost 6 bases and J lost 7 bases.

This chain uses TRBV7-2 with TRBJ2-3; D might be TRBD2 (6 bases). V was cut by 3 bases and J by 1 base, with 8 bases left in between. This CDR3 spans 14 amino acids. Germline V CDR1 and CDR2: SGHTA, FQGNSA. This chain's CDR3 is CASSFLAGTDTQYF. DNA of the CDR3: TGTGCCAGCAGCTTTTTAGCGGGCACAGATACGCAGTATTTT.